Described below is a single T cell receptor (beta chain) sequence and its context. Its target is not known. The data belong to a study of CD8 T cells in Susac syndrome. Findings and caveats of the study: Regarding the TCR sequencing and HLA analysis, the study admitted that a relatively small number of individuals were involved.

The T cells that were sequenced for TCR beta were CD8+ and CD4+ cells from blood. CDR3 length equals 14 residues. V dropped 3 bases and J dropped 1 base, with 10 bases sitting between them. The germline gives CDR1 DFQATT, CDR2 SNEGSKA (reference sequence). cDNA came from roughly 0.5 to 1 ug RNA primed by random hexamers. With immunoSEQ multiplex PCR, TCR beta CDR3 was amplified across 54 Vbeta and 13 Jbeta. TCRdb re-called the immunoSEQ multiplex PCR reads with MiXCR, one entry per CDR3 protein. This table holds about 240,000 distinct CDR3 sequences, almost 97% found once. Sequencing was done on a sample of CD4+ T cells from PBMCs. The V gene is TRBV20-1, the J gene TRBJ1-5; possibly TRBD1 for D (5 bases). This TCR came from a human donor with Susac syndrome. Here the CDR3 DNA reads TGCAGTGCTAGTAGGGCAGGGAGCAATCAGCCCCAGCATTTT. Its protein is CSASRAGSNQPQHF.